Reported below is one T cell receptor (beta chain). The antigen remains unidentified. Germline assignment: CDR1 SGHRS and CDR2 YFSETQ. The length of the CDR3 is 13 residues. The V end was cut by 1 base, the J end by 2 bases, with 4 bases between. The assay used deep level. Produced via immunoSEQ multiplex PCR; TCRdb's table is partial and in-frame only. Of around 1.6 million clones detected, approximately 98% appear once; the ten largest clones hold about 0.4%. The data stem from a study of shared clonotypes between healthy human individuals. Study-level information: Every donor yielded three CD4 naive, three CD4 memory, two CD8 naive and one CD8 memory plate.

The study, taken as a whole, reports: How much donors shared clonotypes was expected to be affected by sequencing depth. The study generally estimated greater richness for naive than memory subsets.

Sequencing was performed on naive CD4+ T cells sorted from blood. The subset was: CD45RA+ positively selected. The clonotype originates from a man aged 25 to 40 in good health. The chain employs TRBV5-1 and TRBJ1-5, with unresolved D. CDR3 in DNA: TGCGCCAGCAGCTTGCTGGGCAATCAGCCCCAGCATTTT. The encoded protein is CASSLLGNQPQHF.